Detailed here is one TCR beta chain. The V gene lost 8 bases and the J gene lost 2 bases, with 9 bases spanning the gap. Germline V lookup: CDR1 KGHSH, CDR2 LQKENI. CDR3 size: 12 residues. The data belong to a study of T cell changes during pregnancy in multiple sclerosis. This table comes from immunoSEQ multiplex PCR, and its TCRdb copy is limited to in-frame clones, with some not included. Of about 64,000 clones in the sample, 80% to 95% were seen once. The receptor was derived from a female donor with multiple sclerosis, enrolled in a pregnancy study. Sequences were derived from peripheral blood, sampled in the second trimester of pregnancy. The V gene is TRBV18, the J gene TRBJ1-1, with D possibly being TRBD1 (6 bases). The CDR3 DNA is TGTGCCAGCCTACAGGGAAACACTGAAGCTTTCTTT. Its protein is CASLQGNTEAFF.